A single T cell receptor beta chain is shown here with its context. Its binding antigen is unknown. Base qualities are missing; no much larger clone stands one base away. This sample was taken from a study of cytomegalovirus exposure and HLA in healthy donors (TCRdb year 2017). Background for the entire study: In an earlier analysis of under 750 of the donors, 276 Gb of sequence data and 117 million unique TCR beta sequences from roughly 200 million T cells were reported. Of the 300 to 450 genotyped donors, over 65% fell in the genetic ancestry cluster associated with self-reported Caucasian donors. Typing coverage differed by locus: A, B, C, DRB1 and DQB1 were typed in about 629-640 donors, DQA1 in about 510, DPA1 in over 600, and DPB1 in approximately 450. In an earlier analysis of 587 of the donors, high-throughput TCR beta sequencing was used to judge whether each TCR beta V gene segment behaved as functional or pseudogenic. Every discovery cohort repertoire had been produced on one sequencing platform. Donor age, sex, ethnicity and CMV serostatus were compiled alongside the repertoire data. Because of strong linkage in the cohort, five DR-DQ haplotypes were treated as single units for association and clustering. A separate validation cohort of roughly 110 different subjects was used in addition to the 666-subject first cohort. In a later analysis, previously published TCR beta repertoires from 550 to 700 donors were re-analyzed and high-resolution HLA genotyping was added so that TCR occurrence patterns could be studied. About 320 gigabases of sequencing data and approximately 85 million unique TCR sequences were included in an early release covering 500 to 750 HLA-typed donors. A later genetic analysis used genome-wide SNP genotypes for about 55% of the 666 donors, treating that subset as a discovery cohort. The study aimed to test whether cataloging public T cell receptors could reveal signatures of past pathogen exposure. HLA typing covered class I and class II loci at four-digit resolution. On average, roughly 200,000 unique TCR beta nucleotide sequences were sequenced per donor among a few hundred genotyped donors of the cohort, with about 17% of those sequences being non-productive. The study combined high-throughput TCR immunosequencing, statistical association of individual TCRs with disease status, and machine learning to predict cytomegalovirus infection status. Rather than drawing on any new phenotypic data, the later analysis identified candidate immune exposures from TCR beta sequences and the way those sequences occurred across donors. The study profiled the T cell repertoires of some 610 subjects by immunosequencing and related them to cytomegalovirus serostatus. Results and caveats for the whole study, not just this receptor: The classifier was reported to diagnose cytomegalovirus status with high specificity and sensitivity in both the original and validation cohorts. A later genetic analysis associated a missense DCLRE1C variant with V-gene and J-gene trimming of TCR beta chains, and an independent cohort replicated the association. An earlier analysis of approximately 530 of the donors showed that most TCR beta V segments appeared in productive rearrangements either about 90% or about 30% of the time, which broadly matched IMGT annotations. A later analysis found that HLA-associated TCR beta chains were more clonally expanded and had lower generation probabilities than equally common non-associated chains. A few of the identified cytomegalovirus-associated TCR beta chains were confirmed in vitro to be specific for cytomegalovirus antigens. A group of highly shared sequence variants was considered likely to be a technical artifact of the sequencing pipeline. A later analysis associated 15,000 to 20,000 TCR beta sequences with specific HLA alleles at a false discovery rate of 0.05. Roughly uniform sequencing depth across donors was assumed in presence/absence analyses, although this assumption may not hold. The only immune exposure information available for the cohort was CMV serostatus. While some public TCRs were present in many individuals, most TCR sequences turned up only very rarely across donors. When HLA alleles, especially DR and DQ, strongly co-occurred, TCR associations were difficult to assign to individual alleles. Because counts were too low, some 16 rarely observed V segments, including chromosome 9 orphons, were excluded from the earlier analysis of some 590 of the donors. Some IMGT-functional V segments, including TRBV6-2 and TRBV6-3, could not be told apart with the 87-base-pair reads, so those segments were excluded. A further reported finding was that TCR beta sequences accurately predicted the HLA-A and HLA-B alleles for most subjects in the first cohort. According to a later analysis, TCR association rates differed among HLA loci, with DRB1 alleles showing the most associated TCRs and HLA-C alleles showing the fewest. According to a later analysis, parvovirus B19, influenza, CMV and Epstein-Barr virus appeared linked to several top co-occurrence clusters. According to a later genetic analysis, donors in an Asian-associated ancestry cluster had fewer N-insertions in productive TCRs than the approximately 610-donor mean. Linkage disequilibrium might explain the correlated functional status among segregating V segments, but an unknown experimental factor could not be excluded. Because some donors lacked HLA typing at each locus, the association tests relied only on the typed subset. The authors suggested that the approach could potentially be extended to other disease states and immunological phenotypes. The cohort was sequenced for TCR beta chains only, and without alpha or paired-chain data the features that could be detected were limited. In the study, around 150 TCR beta chains were listed as associated with cytomegalovirus. A later analysis found that most CMV-associated TCR beta chains appeared HLA-restricted, with HLA associations seemingly driven largely by CMV exposure.

The library was made by the immunoSEQ multiplex PCR assay. For the multiplex PCR, a mixture combining 60 forward primers for TCR Vbeta segments and 13 reverse primers for TCR Jbeta segments was used. A multiplex PCR assay on genomic DNA amplified the CDR3 region of rearranged TCR beta genes. On the Illumina HiSeq System, the amplified TCR beta libraries were sequenced as 87-base-pair reads. Per the source publication's procedure: In a later analysis, some 80 million unique TCR beta chains were counted across the 500 to 850 repertoires, and roughly 11 million of these chains were shared by at least two donors. To remove PCR and sequencing errors, raw reads were error-corrected and collapsed into unique sequences using a nearest-neighbor algorithm that merged closely related sequences. V, D and J gene segments were assigned by aligning CDR3 sequences to IMGT reference sequences. Each retained sequence needed at least a six-nucleotide match to both a V gene segment and a J gene segment. Rearrangements were called productive when the CDR3 lacked stop codons and stayed in frame with V and J; all others were non-productive. CDR3 was defined according to IMGT convention as the region running from the second conserved V-encoded cysteine to the conserved J-encoded phenylalanine. The earlier analysis of 500 to 600 of the donors excluded sequences that lacked an unambiguous match to a single V gene segment. In an earlier analysis of a few hundred of the donors, V segments were called functional above 56.7% productive rearrangements and were called segregating when the between-donor standard deviation exceeded 5%. A statistical classification framework was developed to diagnose cytomegalovirus status using the catalog of TCR beta chain sequences. A later analysis assigned V and J genes by comparing TCR nucleotide sequences with IMGT/GENE-DB human TR gene sequences. A later analysis assigned CDR3 sequences and most-parsimonious VDJ recombination scenarios with the TCRdist pipeline. In a later analysis, each TCR beta chain was defined by its CDR3 amino acid sequence together with its V-gene family, and reads lacking a unique V-gene family were excluded. In a later analysis, 450 to 600 highly shared, low-generation-probability nucleotide sequences were removed to address suspected cross-contamination and a sequencing artifact. In a later analysis, a clonal expansion index for each public chain was calculated from normalized within-repertoire ranks of inferred template counts. In a later analysis, generation probabilities were computed with a VDJ recombination model fitted to out-of-frame rearrangements, and the resulting probabilities were checked against IGoR. A later analysis scored TCR-TCR, TCR-HLA and TCR-CMV co-occurrence with hypergeometric tests, applying a repertoire-size bias correction to TCR pairs. To estimate false discovery rates, a later analysis permuted the HLA or CMV assignments 20 times. A later analysis grouped co-occurring TCRs with DBSCAN, adding TCRdist sequence similarity when clustering within HLA-allele-positive subsets. Repertoires with fewer than 30,000 or more than 120,000 public chains, plus five repertoires with anomalous nucleotide sharing, were excluded from co-occurrence clustering. The table was pulled from immuneACCESS by TCRdb, which kept in-frame rearrangements only. Such tables lose some clones; where checked, under half of the loss comes from unresolved V genes, and the rest has no known cause. The V and J calls and clone size were taken over from that table, and D and trimming were inferred from the DNA. The table for this sample lists about 100,000 clones; 80% to 85% of them were counted only once. The ten largest clones add up to 4.2% of the sample.

The CDR3 has 14 amino acids, counting the end cysteine and phenylalanine. Left in the record is the CDR3 DNA by itself, 42 bases read in frame from the first base. For CDR1 and CDR2, the germline V gene (reference sequence) lists SEHNR and FQNEAQ. Cut back by 5 bases and 1 base, the V and J ends lie 11 bases apart. The cohort consisted of 650 to 700 healthy bone marrow donors. All cohort members were sampled while nominally healthy, although unrecorded immune exposures were likely present. The donor tested CMV seropositive, placing the donor among the roughly 300 seropositive members of the cohort. A peripheral blood sample was collected from each donor, and TCR beta sequencing was performed on peripheral blood mononuclear cells. Genomic DNA was extracted from the blood cell samples with the Qiagen DNeasy Blood Extraction Kit.

The rearrangement joined TRBV7-9 to TRBJ1-1, with the identity of the D gene unclear. Sequencing was done on a sample of PBMCs. The clonotype was recovered from a woman aged 70-85 years in good health and CMV-seropositive. This receptor carries the CDR3 CASSPGGWNTEAFF. The DNA is as follows: TGTGCCAGCAGCCCCGGCGGTTGGAACACTGAAGCTTTCTTT.